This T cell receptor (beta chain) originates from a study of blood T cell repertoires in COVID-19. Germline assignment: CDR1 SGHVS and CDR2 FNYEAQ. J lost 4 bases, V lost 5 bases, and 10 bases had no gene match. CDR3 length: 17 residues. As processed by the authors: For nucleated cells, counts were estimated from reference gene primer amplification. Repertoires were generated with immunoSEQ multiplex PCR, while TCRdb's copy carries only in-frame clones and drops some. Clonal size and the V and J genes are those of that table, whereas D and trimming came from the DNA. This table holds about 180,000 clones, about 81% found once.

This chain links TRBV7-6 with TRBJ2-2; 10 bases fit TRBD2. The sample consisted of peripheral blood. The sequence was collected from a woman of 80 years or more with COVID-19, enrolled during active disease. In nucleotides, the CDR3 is TGTGCCAGCAGCACCCTCCGGAGCGGGGGGGCCACCGGGGAGCTGTTTTTT. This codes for CASSTLRSGGATGELFF.